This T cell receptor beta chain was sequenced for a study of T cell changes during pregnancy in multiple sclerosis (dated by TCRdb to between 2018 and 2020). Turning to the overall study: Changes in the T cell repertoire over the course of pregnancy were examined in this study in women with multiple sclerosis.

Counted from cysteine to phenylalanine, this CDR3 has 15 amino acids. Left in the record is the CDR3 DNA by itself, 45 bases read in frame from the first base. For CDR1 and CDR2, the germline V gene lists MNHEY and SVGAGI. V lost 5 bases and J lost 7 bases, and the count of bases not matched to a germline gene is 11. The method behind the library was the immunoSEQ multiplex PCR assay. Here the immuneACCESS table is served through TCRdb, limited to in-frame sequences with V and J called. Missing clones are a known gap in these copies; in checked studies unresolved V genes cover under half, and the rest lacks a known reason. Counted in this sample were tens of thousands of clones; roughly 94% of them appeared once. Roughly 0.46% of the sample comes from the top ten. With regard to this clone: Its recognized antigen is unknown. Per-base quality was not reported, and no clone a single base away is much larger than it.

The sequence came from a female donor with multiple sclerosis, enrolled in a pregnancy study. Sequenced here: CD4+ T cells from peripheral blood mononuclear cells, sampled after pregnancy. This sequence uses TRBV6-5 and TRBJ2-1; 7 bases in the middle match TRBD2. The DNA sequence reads TGTGCCAGCAGTCGAGCGGGCGGGAGAGGGAATGAGCAGTTCTTC. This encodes CASSRAGGRGNEQFF.